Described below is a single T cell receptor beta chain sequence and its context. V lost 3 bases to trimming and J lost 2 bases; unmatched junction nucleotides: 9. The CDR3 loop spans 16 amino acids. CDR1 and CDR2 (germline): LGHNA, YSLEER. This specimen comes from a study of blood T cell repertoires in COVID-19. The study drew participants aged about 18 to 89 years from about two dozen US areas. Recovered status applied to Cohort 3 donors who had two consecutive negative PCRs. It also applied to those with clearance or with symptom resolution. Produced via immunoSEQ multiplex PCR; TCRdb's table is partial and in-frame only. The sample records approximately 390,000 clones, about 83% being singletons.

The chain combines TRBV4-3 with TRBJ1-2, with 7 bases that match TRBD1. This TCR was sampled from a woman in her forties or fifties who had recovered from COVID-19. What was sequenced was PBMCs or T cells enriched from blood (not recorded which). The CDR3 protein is CASSQGQLRLNYGYTF. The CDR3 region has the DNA TGCGCCAGCAGCCAGGGACAGCTCCGGCTAAACTATGGCTACACCTTC.